A single sample is the source of the 25 T cell receptor beta chains below, sequenced in a study of CXCR3-negative and CXCR3-positive naive CD8 T cells. General study points: Naive cells positive for CXCR3 carried more hydrophobic TRB CDR3s than CXCR3-negative ones.

Libraries of TRB cDNA were made by 5' RACE and carried UMIs. TCRdb reprocessed the 5' RACE reads and keeps a single row for each CDR3 protein, giving no DNA. Recorded for this sample: 50,000 to 65,000 distinct CDR3 sequences. For these receptors, no antigen is known. Source material: naive CXCR3+ CD8+ T cells from blood. The sample's subset: CD45RO-CCR7+CD27+CD95- naive CD8+ T cells expressing CXCR3 (TNR3+). These receptors all come from a human donor in good health. Some clones in this sample may be carry-over from other donors' samples.

This chain links TRBV7-8 with TRBJ2-3. Germline V gives CDR1 SGHVS, CDR2 FQNEAQ. CDR3 length: 13 residues. CDR3 residues: CASSLAPTDTQYF.

The chain recombines TRBV15 with TRBJ2-3; the TRBD1 assignment by TCRdb is unverifiable without DNA. Germline CDR1 and CDR2: LNHNV and YYDKDF (reference sequence). The CDR3 totals 16 residues. The CDR3 region is CATSRKPTGLTDTQYF.

The chain recombines TRBV7-8 with TRBJ2-5; TCRdb indicates TRBD2, and absent DNA this call remains unverified. Germline CDR1 and CDR2: SGHVS and FQNEAQ. This CDR3 is 17 amino acids long. The CDR3 loop reads CASSLASAGLPEETQYF.

The J gene is TRBJ1-1, the V gene TRBV4-2; without DNA, the TCRdb call of TRBD1 cannot be checked. Germline loops: CDR1 LGHNA, CDR2 YNFKEQ. CDR3 length: 14 residues. The CDR3 here is CASSQDLEGVKAFF.

The chain combines TRBV20-1 with TRBJ2-7; TCRdb reports TRBD2, a call that lacks DNA to check it against. CDR1 is DFQATT, CDR2 SNEGSKA, per germline (reference sequence). This CDR3 is 15 amino acids long. CDR3 residues: CSARDELALSYEQYF.

This chain connects TRBV27 to TRBJ2-3; without DNA, the TCRdb call of TRBD1 cannot be checked. This CDR3 is built from 15 residues. Germline V gene lookup returns CDR1 MNHEY and CDR2 SMNVEV (reference sequence). The CDR3 loop is CASSPTGQGRGTQYF.

This chain's CDR3 is CASSQDPRQGGEETQYF. This chain uses TRBV14 with TRBJ2-5; lacking DNA, the TRBD2 call made by TCRdb goes unchecked. The germline CDR1 and CDR2 sequences are SGHDN and FVKESK. The CDR3 totals 17 residues.

The chain recombines TRBV20-1 with TRBJ1-6. This CDR3 has 14 residues. Germline V gene sequence: CDR1 DFQATT, CDR2 SNEGSKA (reference sequence). CDR3 residues: CSALLQDNYSPLHF.

This rearrangement joins TRBV7-2 to TRBJ2-1; TCRdb's D call, TRBD2, is unchecked because there is no DNA. From germline, CDR1 is SGHTA and CDR2 FQGNSA. CDR3 length: 15 residues. The CDR3 sequence is CASSLVSSGGARQFF. The full variable domain, in which reference TRBV7-2 and TRBJ2-1 provide the parts outside the CDR3, is GAGVSQSPSNKVTEKGKDVELRCDPISGHTALYWYRQSLGQGLEFLIYFQGNSAPDKSGLPSDRFSAERTGGSVSTLTIQRTQQEDSAVYLCASSLVSSGGARQFFGPGTRLTVL.

CDR3 loop: CSVLGYSYNEQFF. The J gene is TRBJ2-1, the V gene TRBV29-1. The CDR3 has 13 amino acids. CDR1 is SQVTM and CDR2 is ANQGSEA in the germline V gene.

The chain is built from TRBV7-6 and TRBJ2-2; TCRdb returns TRBD1, unconfirmable since there is no DNA. CDR1 and CDR2 (germline): SGHVS, FNYEAQ. CDR3 length: 16 residues. The CDR3 spells CASSLTALAGGGELFF. Looking up the rest from reference TRBV7-6 and TRBJ2-2 gives the full variable domain: GAGVSQSPRYKVTKRGQDVALRCDPISGHVSLYWYRQALGQGPEFLTYFNYEAQQDKSGLPNDRFSAERPEGSISTLTIQRTEQRDSAMYRCASSLTALAGGGELFFGEGSRLTVL.

CDR3 protein: CASSVVGGLAMNTEAFF. The V call is TRBV9, the J call TRBJ1-1; TCRdb's D gene call, TRBD1, goes unchecked for lack of DNA. CDR1 and CDR2 (germline): SGDLS, YYNGEE. This CDR3 is built from 17 residues.

The V call is TRBV4-1, the J call TRBJ1-2. The CDR3 is made up of 14 amino acids. Germline CDR1 reads MGHRA; CDR2 reads YSYEKL. The CDR3 reads CASSPVGELRGYTF.

The rearrangement uses TRBV14 and TRBJ2-7; TCRdb's D call, TRBD2, is unchecked because there is no DNA. The length of the CDR3 is 16 residues. Germline loops: CDR1 SGHDN, CDR2 FVKESK. This CDR3 is CASSLSLGPYSYEQYF.

V and J are TRBV7-8 and TRBJ2-6; checking the TCRdb D call of TRBD1 is not possible without DNA. Germline V gene data show CDR1 as SGHVS and CDR2 as FQNEAQ. CDR3 length equals 17 residues. The CDR3 here is CASSFFPPSGGANVLTF.

V usage is TRBV29-1 and J usage is TRBJ1-1; TCRdb selects TRBD1, and the lack of DNA leaves this call unchecked. This CDR3 contains 14 residues. Germline values: CDR1 SQVTM, CDR2 ANQGSEA. CDR3 protein: CSVWEWDRGPEAFF.

The chain carries TRBV4-1 and TRBJ2-7; TCRdb names TRBD1, which stays unverified in the absence of DNA. The CDR3 runs 15 residues. Germline CDR1 is MGHRA and CDR2 is YSYEKL. The CDR3: CASSHPGTGSYEQYF.

Here the CDR3 reads CASSLVVGGAGANVLTF. This chain links TRBV5-1 with TRBJ2-6; without DNA, the TCRdb call of TRBD1 cannot be checked. This CDR3 is built from 17 residues. Germline V gene sequence: CDR1 SGHRS, CDR2 YFSETQ.

V is TRBV29-1 and J is TRBJ2-3; TCRdb proposes TRBD2, but this gene call is untestable without DNA. Germline CDR1 reads SQVTM; CDR2 reads ANQGSEA. The CDR3 has 16 amino acids. This chain's CDR3 is CSVEDPAGERTDTQYF.

The chain couples TRBV19 to TRBJ1-1; the D gene TCRdb calls, TRBD1, cannot be checked with no DNA. The CDR3 totals 14 residues. The germline CDR1 and CDR2 sequences are LNHDA and SQIVND (reference sequence). CDR3: CATTSGDWVEQAFF. The full variable domain, rest sourced from reference TRBV19 and TRBJ1-1, is DGGITQSPKYLFRKEGQNVTLSCEQNLNHDAMYWYRQDPGQGLRLIYYSQIVNDFQKGDIAEGYSVSREKKESFPLTVTSAQKNPTAFYLCATTSGDWVEQAFFGQGTRLTVV.

The CDR3 spells CASSLAGPRWNEQFF. The chain has TRBV7-9 and TRBJ2-1; the D gene TCRdb calls, TRBD2, cannot be checked with no DNA. The CDR3 totals 15 residues. CDR1 and CDR2 (germline): SEHNR, FQNEAQ (reference sequence).

The chain links TRBV7-2 to TRBJ2-6. The CDR3 loop spans 13 amino acids. Germline CDR1 SGHTA, CDR2 FQGNSA. CDR3: CARQANGANVLTF.

V usage is TRBV12-3 or TRBV12-4 and J usage is TRBJ1-2. The CDR3 extends over 14 amino acids. CDR3: CASSEIDSDYGYTF.

V usage is TRBV7-6 and J usage is TRBJ2-7; there is no DNA to check the TCRdb D call of TRBD2. There are 17 residues in the CDR3. Germline V gives CDR1 SGHVS, CDR2 FNYEAQ. Here the CDR3 reads CASSSPSSGPSSYEQYF.

The rearrangement joins TRBV29-1 to TRBJ2-2; TCRdb reports TRBD2, a call that lacks DNA to check it against. The CDR3 sequence is 13 residues long. The germline CDR1 and CDR2 sequences are SQVTM and ANQGSEA. The CDR3 here is CSAGGGLAGELFF.